The present T cell receptor beta chain was sequenced within a study of blood T cell repertoires in COVID-19. Looking at the study overall: The samples span acute and convalescent COVID-19 from the United States, Italy and Spain.

Profiling relied on immunoSEQ multiplex PCR, and the TCRdb table lists in-frame clones only, not all of them. This sample yields 65,000 to 75,000 clones, of which about nine tenths are seen a single time; 1.5% belongs to the top ten. V was shortened by 2 bases and J by 2 bases, with 12 bases between the two germline ends. The CDR3 totals 16 residues. Germline CDR1 is SEHNR and CDR2 is FQNEAQ (reference sequence). The rearrangement links TRBV7-9 to TRBJ1-4, with a weak D call TRBD1 (6 bases). The TCR sequence derives from a man in his fifties with acute or convalescent COVID-19. Sequenced sample: peripheral blood. Here the CDR3 DNA reads TGTGCCAGCAGCTTACCCGGGGACAAGACTAATGAAAAACTGTTTTTT. Residues: CASSLPGDKTNEKLFF. The entire variable domain, with the rest obtained from reference TRBV7-9 and TRBJ1-4, is as follows: DTGVSQNPRHKITKRGQNVTFRCDPISEHNRLYWYRQTLGQGPEFLTYFQNEAQLEKSRLLSDRFSAERPKGSFSTLEIQRTEQGDSAMYLCASSLPGDKTNEKLFFGSGTQLSVL.